This entry lists 19 T cell receptor beta chains sequenced from one sample in a study of beta chain features in type 1 diabetes. The study's findings and limits: There was a moderate but significant shortening of TCRB CDR3s in all four CD4+ subsets of Type 1 diabetes patients.

What was sequenced were expressed TCRB transcripts, since all of the isolated RNA had been reverse transcribed. Only in-frame clones appear in the TCRdb table, and some are missing; sequencing was by immunoSEQ multiplex PCR. The sample lists approximately 260,000 clones; around 20% were seen once. No antigens are known for them. The source material was naive CD4+ T cells from blood. The receptors originated from a woman aged 40 to 50 with type 1 diabetes.

This rearrangement joins TRBV30 to TRBJ1-5; 9 positions agree with TRBD1. Germline V gene data show CDR1 as GTSNPN and CDR2 as SVGIG (reference sequence). V lost 1 base, J lost 4 bases, and 5 bases stayed unmatched. The CDR3 sequence is 15 residues long. The CDR3, as DNA: TGTGCCTGGAGTGCGGAACAGGGGGCGAATCAGCCCCAGCATTTT. Translated, it gives CAWSAEQGANQPQHF.

The chain is built from TRBV25-1 and TRBJ1-1, with D maybe TRBD1 (5 bases). CDR1 MGHDK and CDR2 SYGVNS come from the germline V gene. There are 15 residues in the CDR3. V dropped 4 bases and J dropped 4 bases, with 16 bases sitting between them. The CDR3 spells CASSATDRLRTEAFF. The DNA of the CDR3 is TGTGCCAGCAGTGCCACCGACAGATTACGCACTGAAGCTTTCTTT. The complete variable domain, with remaining parts taken from reference TRBV25-1 and TRBJ1-1, reads EADIYQTPRYLVIGTGKKITLECSQTMGHDKMYWYQQDPGMELHLIHYSYGVNSTEKGDLSSESTVSRIRTEHFPLTLESARPSHTSQYLCASSATDRLRTEAFFGQGTRLTVV.

The chain carries TRBV7-3 and TRBJ1-1; TRBD1 might be the D (5 bases). Trimming took 5 bases from V and 0 from J, leaving 7 bases between them. The germline CDR1 and CDR2 sequences are SGHTA and FQGTGA. The CDR3 runs to 13 residues. The CDR3, as DNA: TGTGCCAGCAGCATGACAGTGAACACTGAAGCTTTCTTT. This encodes CASSMTVNTEAFF.

This clone was found a few times. The gene calls are TRBV29-1 and TRBJ2-7; the match to TRBD2 covers 10 bases. Germline values: CDR1 SQVTM, CDR2 ANQGSEA. The V gene end was trimmed by 4 bases and the J gene end by 0 bases; junction bases not matched to a gene: 9. CDR3 length: 16 residues. The CDR3 reads CSVVEPRLAGSYEQYF. CDR3 bases: TGCAGCGTTGTGGAACCAAGACTAGCGGGCTCCTACGAGCAGTACTTC.

This clone has more than one count but fewer than ten. J is TRBJ2-1 and V is TRBV19, with 10 nucleotides matching TRBD1. CDR1 and CDR2 (germline): LNHDA, SQIVND (reference sequence). Trimming removed 7 bases from V and 10 bases from J; junction bases left unmatched: 10. The CDR3 covers 14 residues. The CDR3 loop is CASKVTGGSGEQFF. CDR3 nucleotide sequence: TGTGCCAGTAAGGTGACAGGGGGCTCAGGGGAGCAGTTCTTC. The variable domain in full, completed from reference TRBV19 and TRBJ2-1, reads DGGITQSPKYLFRKEGQNVTLSCEQNLNHDAMYWYRQDPGQGLRLIYYSQIVNDFQKGDIAEGYSVSREKKESFPLTVTSAQKNPTAFYLCASKVTGGSGEQFFGPGTRLTVL.

This clone came up a few times. This chain connects TRBV18 to TRBJ2-7; TRBD1 might be the D (5 bases). The CDR3 has 13 amino acids. Germline CDR1 KGHSH, CDR2 LQKENI. Trimming left V 2 bases short and J 5 bases short, with 10 bases between. The CDR3 DNA reads TGTGCCAGCTCACCAAAGGGGTTCCACGAGCAGTACTTC. This translates into CASSPKGFHEQYF.

This chain connects TRBV7-2 to TRBJ2-5; tentative D call: TRBD1 (6 bases). Germline CDR1 is SGHTA and CDR2 is FQGNSA. The CDR3 is 14 amino acids. Trimming pared 6 bases from V and 5 bases from J, leaving 16 bases between. CDR3 in DNA: TGTGCCAGCAGTTCCTCACAGGGCCCGGAGACCCAGTACTTC. Its protein product is CASSSSQGPETQYF.

This clone occurred a few times. The rearrangement uses TRBV7-9 and TRBJ1-6; D is uncertain. V was pared by 3 bases and J by 10 bases, with 10 bases between. From germline, CDR1 is SEHNR and CDR2 FQNEAQ (reference sequence). This CDR3 contains 13 residues. CDR3 loop: CASSFRGASPLHF. Here the CDR3 DNA reads TGTGCCAGCAGCTTCCGGGGAGCATCACCCCTCCACTTT.

This clone was detected a few times. V is TRBV28 and J is TRBJ1-5; D ambiguous. There are 15 residues in the CDR3. V was trimmed by 2 bases and J by 2 bases, leaving 10 bases between them. The germline V gene encodes CDR1 MDHEN and CDR2 SYDVKM. CDR3 in amino acids: CASSLPRLGNQPQHF. The CDR3 bases are TGTGCCAGCAGTTTACCCAGACTGGGCAATCAGCCCCAGCATTTT.

This clone was seen a few times. This chain joins TRBV5-4 and TRBJ1-4; D unclear. Between the trimmed V and J ends, which lost 3 bases and 2 bases, there was a span of 8 bases. The CDR3 runs 14 residues. Germline V gives CDR1 SGHNT, CDR2 YYREEE (reference sequence). In nucleotides, the CDR3 is TGTGCCAGCAGCTCATCTCGGACTAATGAAAAACTGTTTTTT. Translated: CASSSSRTNEKLFF.

This CDR3 is CSARDRAHNEQYF. CDR3 bases: TGCAGCGCCCGGGACAGGGCGCACAACGAGCAGTACTTC. The V and J genes are TRBV29-1 and TRBJ2-7, with 9 positions matching TRBD1. Looked up from germline, CDR1 is SQVTM and CDR2 is ANQGSEA. Unmatched junction bases numbered 9, after V lost 7 bases and J lost 5 bases. This CDR3 contains 13 residues.

This clone came up a few times. The chain uses TRBV15 and TRBJ2-7, with TRBD2 identical over 10 bases. The CDR3 runs 16 residues. In germline, CDR1 is LNHNV, CDR2 YYDKDF (reference sequence). The V and J ends lost 2 bases and 5 bases, in that order; junction bases with no gene match: 9. CDR3 region: CATSRFASGRPHEQYF. The CDR3 bases are TGTGCCACCAGCAGATTCGCTAGCGGGAGACCACACGAGCAGTACTTC.

The V and J genes are TRBV28 and TRBJ1-1; D might be TRBD1 (6 bases). V was cut by 4 bases and J by 2 bases, with 14 bases left in between. Germline CDR1 and CDR2: MDHEN and SYDVKM. The CDR3 is made up of 15 amino acids. The CDR3, as DNA: TGTGCCAGCAGTTCTTCAGGGGCCCGTAACACTGAAGCTTTCTTT. As protein: CASSSSGARNTEAFF.

This chain links TRBV19 with TRBJ2-2; 7 bases line up with TRBD1. This CDR3 contains 14 residues. Germline CDR1 reads LNHDA; CDR2 reads SQIVND (reference sequence). The ends lost 3 bases at V and 6 bases at J; junction bases unmatched: 4. CDR3 coding DNA: TGTGCCAGTAGTATCGACAGGGTTTCCGGGGAGCTGTTTTTT. This encodes CASSIDRVSGELFF.

This clone was seen more than once but under ten times. J is TRBJ1-1 and V is TRBV19, with D hard to call. V was cut by 3 bases and J by 1 base, with 3 bases left in between. This CDR3 spans 12 amino acids. Looked up from germline, CDR1 is LNHDA and CDR2 is SQIVND (reference sequence). Here the CDR3 DNA reads TGTGCCAGTAGTATCAGGAACACTGAAGCTTTCTTT. Translation gives CASSIRNTEAFF.

This clone was found once. The gene calls are TRBV11-1 and TRBJ2-3, with TRBD1 matching over 12 bases. This CDR3 comprises 15 residues. J lost 6 bases, V lost 5 bases, and 6 bases had no gene match. CDR1 is SGHAT and CDR2 is FQDESV in the germline V gene (reference sequence). The CDR3 coding sequence is TGTGCCAGCAGCAGAGGGACAGGGGGCGTCGATACGCAGTATTTT. Translating gives CASSRGTGGVDTQYF.

The V call is TRBV29-1, the J call TRBJ1-4, with 12 bases fitting TRBD1. CDR1 and CDR2 from the germline V gene are SQVTM and ANQGSEA. CDR3 length equals 13 residues. The junction had 4 bases not matched to a gene; V was cut back by 8 bases and J by 6 bases. As DNA, the CDR3 is TGCAGCTCCCGGGACAGGGGGCATGAAAAACTGTTTTTT. Amino acid sequence: CSSRDRGHEKLFF.

The chain carries TRBV28 and TRBJ1-1; perhaps TRBD1 as D (6 bases). The germline V gene has CDR1 MDHEN and CDR2 SYDVKM. Trimming left V 6 bases short and J 7 bases short, with 15 bases between. The CDR3 runs 13 residues. The CDR3 bases are TGTGCCAGCAGAGGACAGACTTTCGATGAAGCTTTCTTT. It yields the protein CASRGQTFDEAFF.

The rearrangement links TRBV5-4 to TRBJ2-3, with 8 bases identical to TRBD2. Germline V gene lookup returns CDR1 SGHNT and CDR2 YYREEE (reference sequence). J was trimmed by 3 bases and V by 0 bases; bases with no gene match: 9. The CDR3 spans 17 residues. CDR3: CASSLGSGRGGTDTQYF. The CDR3 DNA sequence: TGTGCCAGCAGCTTGGGATCCGGGAGGGGCGGGACAGATACGCAGTATTTT.